The rows below give T cell receptor beta chains drawn from one sample of a study of blood T cell repertoires in COVID-19. Method: immunoSEQ multiplex PCR; TCRdb's copy keeps in-frame clones and lacks some. The sample shows under 150,000 clones, approximately 85% of them seen only once. The sample consisted of peripheral blood. The receptors originated from a woman aged 55 to 70 with COVID-19, enrolled during active disease. CDR3s include the opening cysteine and the closing phenylalanine or tryptophan. The D gene is left open where the match is weak. Clone size is stated in some rows and not others, as once, few, many or a class when expanded.

j_call d_call clone_size v_call cdr3_nt cdr3_aa
TRBJ1-1 - - TRBV6-6 TGTGCCAGCAGCTCACAGGTGAACACTGAAGCTTTCTTT CASSSQVNTEAFF
TRBJ2-7 - - TRBV24-1 TGTGCCACCAGTGATTTGGGTACAGCTACCTACGAGCAGTACTTC CATSDLGTATYEQYF
TRBJ2-6 TRBD1 - TRBV11-3 TGTGCCAGCAGCCACGACAGGGCCGGGGCCAACGTCCTGACTTTC CASSHDRAGANVLTF
TRBJ1-1 TRBD1 - TRBV7-3 TGTGCCAGCAGCCATCAGGGGGTTGGCACTGAAGCTTTCTTT CASSHQGVGTEAFF
TRBJ2-7 TRBD2 - TRBV5-6 TGTGCCAGCAGCTTTGGACTAGCGGGGACTTACGAGCAGTACTTC CASSFGLAGTYEQYF
TRBJ1-2 TRBD1 - TRBV6-2/TRBV6-3 TGTGCCAGCAGACCTGGGACAGGGGGCAACTTTGACTATGGCTACACCTTC CASRPGTGGNFDYGYTF
TRBJ2-5 TRBD1 - TRBV10-3 TGTGCCATCAGTACCCAGGGGGAAGAGACCCAGTACTTC CAISTQGEETQYF
TRBJ1-2 - few TRBV28 TGTGCCAGCAGCCCCTTGTGGGGACTTGATGGCTACACCTTC CASSPLWGLDGYTF
TRBJ1-6 TRBD1 - TRBV20-1 TGCAGTGCTAGTAACCCTCTCACAGGGGGACTCTATGCCTCCTATAATTCACCCCTCCACTTT CSASNPLTGGLYASYNSPLHF
TRBJ2-2 - many TRBV7-3 TGTGCCAGCAGCTTCCGAGCGAACACCGGGGAGCTGTTTTTT CASSFRANTGELFF
TRBJ2-7 TRBD1 - TRBV6-5 TGTGCCAGCATACCAGACAGGGGGTTATCCTACGAGCAGTACTTC CASIPDRGLSYEQYF
TRBJ1-6 - - TRBV7-9 TGTGCCAGCAGCTTAGGTCAGGACTCCTATAATTCACCCCTCCACTTT CASSLGQDSYNSPLHF
TRBJ1-6 TRBD1 few TRBV27 TGTGCCAGCAGTTTATCCCCGGGACAGCCACATTCACCCCTCCACTTT CASSLSPGQPHSPLHF
TRBJ2-2 TRBD1 - TRBV6-1 TGTGCCAGCAGTGAAAAGTTGGGGACAGACACCGGGGAGCTGTTTTTT CASSEKLGTDTGELFF
TRBJ1-5 - - TRBV15 TGTGCCACCAGCAGAGATCGGGCGGGCTTCAATCAGCCCCAGCATTTT CATSRDRAGFNQPQHF
TRBJ2-1 TRBD2 - TRBV9 TGTGCCAGCAGCGCCCCGGGAGGGTCCAGCTCCTACAATGAGCAGTTCTTC CASSAPGGSSSYNEQFF
TRBJ1-2 TRBD1 - TRBV5-1 TGCGCCAGCAGCTTCTCACAGGGGGAACAAGGCTACACCTTC CASSFSQGEQGYTF
TRBJ2-7 TRBD1 - TRBV5-5 TGTGCCAGCAGCCAGACCCGGGACAGGATACCCTACGAGCAGTACTTC CASSQTRDRIPYEQYF
TRBJ1-1 TRBD1 few TRBV4-3 TGCGCCAGCAGCCGCGGGACAGGGGACGCTGAAGCTTTCTTT CASSRGTGDAEAFF
TRBJ1-5 - - TRBV4-3 TGCGCCAGCAGCCGAGACAGGTTACGCGATCAGCCCCAGCATTTT CASSRDRLRDQPQHF
TRBJ2-5 - - TRBV4-2 TGTGCCAGCAGCCAAGACGCCTTATATGGGGGAAGGGGGGAGACCCAGTACTTC CASSQDALYGGRGETQYF
TRBJ1-5 TRBD1 once TRBV27 TGTGCCAGCTGGGACAGGGGGGATCAGCCCCAGCATTTT CASWDRGDQPQHF
TRBJ1-4 TRBD1 - TRBV9 TGTGCCAGCAGCCCCAGGGGGGACGGGTATGAAAAACTGTTTTTT CASSPRGDGYEKLFF
TRBJ1-6 TRBD1 once TRBV11-1 TGTGCCAGCAGCTTAGCCCCTTCCGGGACAGGGGGTCCACCCCTCCACTTT CASSLAPSGTGGPPLHF
TRBJ2-7 - - TRBV19 TGTGCCAGTAGTAGAGGCGGGGAAAACGAGCAGTACTTC CASSRGGENEQYF
TRBJ1-4 - - TRBV3-1/TRBV3-2 TGTGCCAGCAGCCAAACCGCGGGACCGCCAACTAATGAAAAACTGTTTTTT CASSQTAGPPTNEKLFF
TRBJ2-7 TRBD1 - TRBV5-6 TGTGCCAGCAGCGAAAACCCGGGACAGCCCTACGAGCAGTACTTC CASSENPGQPYEQYF
TRBJ2-6 - - TRBV15 TGTGCCACCAGCAGAGTGGGGGGTGCTGGGGCCAACGTCCTGACTTTC CATSRVGGAGANVLTF
TRBJ2-2 - few TRBV7-9 TGTGCCAGCAGCCCCAGCAGAGAGGCCGGGGAGCTGTTTTTT CASSPSREAGELFF
TRBJ2-7 - few TRBV5-1 TGCGCCAGCAGCTTGGGGCGGGACGAGCAGTACTTC CASSLGRDEQYF
TRBJ2-1 TRBD1 - TRBV19 TGTGCCAGTAGTATCTCCAGGGGGTGGGATGAGCAGTTCTTC CASSISRGWDEQFF
TRBJ2-5 TRBD2 - TRBV3-1/TRBV3-2 TGTGCCAGCAGCCAAGGAGTTCTCGCGGGGGGGTCTGAGACCCAGTACTTC CASSQGVLAGGSETQYF
TRBJ2-1 TRBD2 - TRBV11-2 TGTGCCAGCAGCTTAGATCGGGCGGGGGGGTACTACAATGAGCAGTTCTTC CASSLDRAGGYYNEQFF
TRBJ1-6 - - TRBV11-2 TGTGCCAGCAGCTTAGACACGGGACTGTCGGGTTCACCCCTCCACTTT CASSLDTGLSGSPLHF
TRBJ1-6 TRBD1 - TRBV10-3 TGTGCCATCAGTGAGGGGACAGGTAGTTCACCCCTCCACTTT CAISEGTGSSPLHF
TRBJ2-7 TRBD2 - TRBV7-3 TGTGCCAGCAGCTCGGGACTACTCTCCTACGAGCAGTACTTC CASSSGLLSYEQYF
TRBJ2-2 - - TRBV24-1 TGTGCCACCAGTGATTTTGGGGGGGCGGACACCGGGGAGCTGTTTTTT CATSDFGGADTGELFF
TRBJ2-7 - many TRBV6-1 TGTGCCAGCAGTGAAGCTCGCCTAGCTCCGTACGAGCAGTACTTC CASSEARLAPYEQYF
TRBJ1-5 - - TRBV19 TGTGCCACCATTCCCGTTGGGGGGAGCAATCAGCCCCAGCATTTT CATIPVGGSNQPQHF
TRBJ2-3 - - TRBV27 TGTGCCAGCAGAAATACCATTAACCGGGACTCCCTTATGGATACGCAGTATTTT CASRNTINRDSLMDTQYF